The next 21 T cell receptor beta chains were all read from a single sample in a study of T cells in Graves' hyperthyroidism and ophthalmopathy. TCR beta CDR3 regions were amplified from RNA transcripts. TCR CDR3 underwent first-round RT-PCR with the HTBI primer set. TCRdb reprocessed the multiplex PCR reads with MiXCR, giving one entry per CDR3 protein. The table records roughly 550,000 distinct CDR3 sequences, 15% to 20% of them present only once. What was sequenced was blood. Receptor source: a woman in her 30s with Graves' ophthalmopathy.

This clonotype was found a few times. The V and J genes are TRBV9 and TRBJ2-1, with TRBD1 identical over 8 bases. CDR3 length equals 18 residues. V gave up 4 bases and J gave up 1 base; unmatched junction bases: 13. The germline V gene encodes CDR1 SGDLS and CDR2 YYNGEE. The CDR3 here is CASSPDFRTGKSYNEQFF. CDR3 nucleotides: TGTGCCAGCAGCCCCGACTTTAGGACAGGGAAATCCTACAATGAGCAGTTCTTC.

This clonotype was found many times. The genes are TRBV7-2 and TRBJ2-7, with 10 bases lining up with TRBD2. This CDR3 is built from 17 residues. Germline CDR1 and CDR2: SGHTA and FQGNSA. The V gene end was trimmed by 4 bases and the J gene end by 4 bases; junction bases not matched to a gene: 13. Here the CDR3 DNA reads TGTGCCAGCAGCTCTTATAGGGGCCTAGCGGGAGAGTACGAGCAGTACTTC. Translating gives CASSSYRGLAGEYEQYF.

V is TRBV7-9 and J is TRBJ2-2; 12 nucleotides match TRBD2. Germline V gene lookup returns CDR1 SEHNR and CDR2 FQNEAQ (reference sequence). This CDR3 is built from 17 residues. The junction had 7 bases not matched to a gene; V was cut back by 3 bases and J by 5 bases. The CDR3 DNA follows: TGTGCCAGCAGCTTTCCGACTAGCGGGAGTGCAACCGGGGAGCTGTTTTTT. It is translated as CASSFPTSGSATGELFF.

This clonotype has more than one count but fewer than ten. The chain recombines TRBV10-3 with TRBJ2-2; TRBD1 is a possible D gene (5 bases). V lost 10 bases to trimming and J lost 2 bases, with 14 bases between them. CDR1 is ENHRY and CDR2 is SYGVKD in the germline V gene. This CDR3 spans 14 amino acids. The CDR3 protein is CATRQSFNTGELFF. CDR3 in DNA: TGTGCCACCCGACAGTCTTTCAACACCGGGGAGCTGTTTTTT.

The CDR3 sequence: CSAAGTHNQPQHF. The CDR3 DNA is TGCAGTGCTGCCGGGACACACAATCAGCCCCAGCATTTT. The chain carries TRBV20-1 and TRBJ1-5; perhaps TRBD1 as D (6 bases). Germline lookup yields CDR1 DFQATT and CDR2 SNEGSKA (reference sequence). The CDR3 is 13 residues long. Trimming shortened V by 5 bases and J by 3 bases, and 11 bases separated the two germline ends.

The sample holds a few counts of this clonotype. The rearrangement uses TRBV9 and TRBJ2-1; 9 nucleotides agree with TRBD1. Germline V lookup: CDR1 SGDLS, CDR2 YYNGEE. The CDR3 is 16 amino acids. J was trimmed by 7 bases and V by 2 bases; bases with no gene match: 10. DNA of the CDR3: TGTGCCAGCAGCGTCCACAGGACAGGGGTTTTAAATGAGCAGTTCTTC. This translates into CASSVHRTGVLNEQFF.

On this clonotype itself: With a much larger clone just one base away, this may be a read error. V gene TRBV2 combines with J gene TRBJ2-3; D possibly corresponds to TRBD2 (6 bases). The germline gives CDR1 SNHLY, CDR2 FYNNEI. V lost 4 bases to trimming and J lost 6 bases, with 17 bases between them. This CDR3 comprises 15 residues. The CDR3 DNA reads TGTGCCAGCAGTGCCGGGACTGGTGGGCGGGATACGCAGTATTTT. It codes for CASSAGTGGRDTQYF.

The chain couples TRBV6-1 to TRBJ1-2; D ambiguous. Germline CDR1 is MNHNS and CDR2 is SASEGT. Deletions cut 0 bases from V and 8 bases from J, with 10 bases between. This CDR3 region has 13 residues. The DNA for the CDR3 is TGTGCCAGCAGTGAAGCATCCTGGCGCGGCTACACCTTC. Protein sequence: CASSEASWRGYTF.

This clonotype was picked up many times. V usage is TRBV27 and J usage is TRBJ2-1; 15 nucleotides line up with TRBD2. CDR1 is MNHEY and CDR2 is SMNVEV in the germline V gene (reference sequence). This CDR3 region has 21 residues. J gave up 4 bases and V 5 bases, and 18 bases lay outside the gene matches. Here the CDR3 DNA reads TGTGCCAGCAGTGTAACAGTGATCCCGGGACTAGCGGGAGGTTGGTACAATGAGCAGTTCTTC. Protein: CASSVTVIPGLAGGWYNEQFF.

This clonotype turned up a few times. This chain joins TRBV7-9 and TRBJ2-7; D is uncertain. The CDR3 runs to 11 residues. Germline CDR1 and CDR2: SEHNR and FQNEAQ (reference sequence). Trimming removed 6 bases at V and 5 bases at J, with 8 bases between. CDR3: CASSSHNEQYF. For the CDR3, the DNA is TGTGCCAGCAGTTCTCACAACGAGCAGTACTTC.

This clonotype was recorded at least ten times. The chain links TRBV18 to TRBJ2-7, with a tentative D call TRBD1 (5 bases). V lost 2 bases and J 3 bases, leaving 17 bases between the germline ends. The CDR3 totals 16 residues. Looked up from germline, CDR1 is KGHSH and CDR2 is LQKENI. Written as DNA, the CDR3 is TGTGCCAGCTCACCAGACTGGGCTGGGGCGTTCTACGAGCAGTACTTC. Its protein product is CASSPDWAGAFYEQYF.

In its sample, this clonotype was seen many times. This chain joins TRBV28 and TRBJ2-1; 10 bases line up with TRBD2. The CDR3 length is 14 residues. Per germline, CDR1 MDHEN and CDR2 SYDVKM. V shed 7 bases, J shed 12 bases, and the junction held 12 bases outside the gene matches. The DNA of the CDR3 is TGTGCCAGCAACCTGTTGACGGCTAGCGGGAGGCAGTTCTTC. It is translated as CASNLLTASGRQFF.

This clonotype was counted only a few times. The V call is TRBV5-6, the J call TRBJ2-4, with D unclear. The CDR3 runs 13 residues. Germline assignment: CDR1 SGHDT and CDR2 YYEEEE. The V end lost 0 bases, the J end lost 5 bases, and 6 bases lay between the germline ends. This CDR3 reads CASSLVGENIQYF. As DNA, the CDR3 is TGTGCCAGCAGCTTGGTCGGAGAAAACATTCAGTACTTC.

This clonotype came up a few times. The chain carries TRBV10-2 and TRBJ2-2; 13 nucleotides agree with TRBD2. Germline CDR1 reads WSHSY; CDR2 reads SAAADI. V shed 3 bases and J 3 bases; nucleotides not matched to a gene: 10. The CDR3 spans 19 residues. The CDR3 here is CASSDQGTSGRVYTGELFF. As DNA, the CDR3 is TGCGCCAGCAGTGACCAGGGAACTAGCGGGAGGGTTTACACCGGGGAGCTGTTTTTT.

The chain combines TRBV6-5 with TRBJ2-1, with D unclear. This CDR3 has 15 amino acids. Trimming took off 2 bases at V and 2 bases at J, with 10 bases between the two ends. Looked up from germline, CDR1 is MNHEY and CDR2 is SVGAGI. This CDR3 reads CASSYVNLPYNEQFF. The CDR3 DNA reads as TGTGCCAGCAGTTACGTGAACCTTCCCTACAATGAGCAGTTCTTC.

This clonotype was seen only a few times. Here the CDR3 DNA reads TGCGCCAGCAGCCAAGGACCCAGGGCGTACACTGAAGCTTTCTTT. Its protein is CASSQGPRAYTEAFF. The gene calls are TRBV4-1 and TRBJ1-1; D might be TRBD1 (5 bases). V shed 1 base and J shed 3 bases, with 12 bases lying between them. Germline-derived CDR1 and CDR2 are MGHRA and YSYEKL. The CDR3 has 15 amino acids.

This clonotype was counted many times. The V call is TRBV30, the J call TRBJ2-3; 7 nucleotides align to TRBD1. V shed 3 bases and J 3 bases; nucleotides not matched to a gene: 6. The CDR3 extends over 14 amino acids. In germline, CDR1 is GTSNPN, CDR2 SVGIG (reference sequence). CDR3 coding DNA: TGTGCCTGGAGCGGGACAGTGAAAACAGATACGCAGTATTTT. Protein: CAWSGTVKTDTQYF.

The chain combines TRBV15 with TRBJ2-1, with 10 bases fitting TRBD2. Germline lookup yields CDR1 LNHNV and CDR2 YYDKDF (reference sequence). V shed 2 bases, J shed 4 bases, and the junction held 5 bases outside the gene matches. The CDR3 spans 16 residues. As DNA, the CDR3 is TGTGCCACCAGCAGATCAATTAGCGGGGGGTACAATGAGCAGTTCTTC. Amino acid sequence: CATSRSISGGYNEQFF. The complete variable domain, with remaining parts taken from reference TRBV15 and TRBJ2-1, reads DAMVIQNPRYQVTQFGKPVTLSCSQTLNHNVMYWYQQKSSQAPKLLFHYYDKDFNNEADTPDNFQSRRPNTSFCFLDIRSPGLGDTAMYLCATSRSISGGYNEQFFGPGTRLTVL.

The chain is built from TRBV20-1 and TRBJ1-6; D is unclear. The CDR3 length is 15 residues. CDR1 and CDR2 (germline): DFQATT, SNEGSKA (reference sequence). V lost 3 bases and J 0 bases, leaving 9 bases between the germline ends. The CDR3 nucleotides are TGCAGTGCTAGGGTGGGAAGCTCCTATAATTCACCCCTCCACTTT. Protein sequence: CSARVGSSYNSPLHF.

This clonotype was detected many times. In DNA form, the CDR3 reads TGCAGCGTGACCTGGTCGCCGGGGGCGAACACTGAAGCTTTCTTT. Residues: CSVTWSPGANTEAFF. The rearrangement links TRBV29-1 to TRBJ1-1; D possibly corresponds to TRBD1 (6 bases). There are 15 residues in the CDR3. The germline gives CDR1 SQVTM, CDR2 ANQGSEA. Deletions cut 6 bases from V and 1 base from J, with 18 bases between.

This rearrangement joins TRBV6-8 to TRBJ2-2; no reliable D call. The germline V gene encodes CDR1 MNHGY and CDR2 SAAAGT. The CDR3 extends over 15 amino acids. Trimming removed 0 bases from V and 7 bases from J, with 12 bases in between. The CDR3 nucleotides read TGTGCCAGCAGTTACTCGAACGGAAAGGTCGGGGAGCTGTTTTTT. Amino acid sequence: CASSYSNGKVGELFF.